Each of the 16 T cell receptor beta chains below was sequenced from the same sample in a study of blood T cells in healthy people across ages. A second PCR of roughly 7 to 11 cycles used a sample-barcoded 5' primer and a J-beta primer mix. TCRdb passed the 5' RACE reads through MiXCR, listing each CDR3 protein once. The repertoire includes 1,300,000 or so distinct CDR3 sequences, 59% of them detected once, and over 5% sits in the top ten. Source material: blood. The receptors stem from a man younger than 35 in good health.

V gene TRBV15 combines with J gene TRBJ2-1, with 9 bases that match TRBD2. Germline V gene lookup returns CDR1 LNHNV and CDR2 YYDKDF (reference sequence). CDR3 length equals 14 residues. V was clipped by 3 bases and J by 7 bases; unmatched bases: 4. In DNA form, the CDR3 reads TGTGCCACCAGCAGTAGCGGGGGCGAGAATGAGCAGTTCTTC. Its protein product is CATSSSGGENEQFF.

The sample holds a few counts of this clonotype. The genes are TRBV10-3 and TRBJ2-7, with 8 bases matching TRBD1. Trimming cost V 11 bases and J 3 bases; bases outside gene matches: 6. Germline V gene lookup returns CDR1 ENHRY and CDR2 SYGVKD. CDR3 length: 12 amino acids. DNA of the CDR3: TGTGCCGCCGGACAGGGTAACTACGAGCAGTACTTC. This sequence encodes CAAGQGNYEQYF.

The rearrangement uses TRBV3-1 and TRBJ1-5; D not certain. The CDR3 contains 16 residues. V shed 2 bases and J shed 0 bases, with 11 bases lying between them. CDR1 is LGHDT and CDR2 is YNNKEL in the germline V gene (reference sequence). The CDR3 sequence: CASSQLPIPSNQPQHF. The CDR3 DNA sequence: TGTGCCAGCAGCCAATTACCGATCCCTAGCAATCAGCCCCAGCATTTT.

The rearrangement joins TRBV5-1 to TRBJ2-1; 8 nucleotides match TRBD2. TRBJ2-7 explains the end of the DNA better; the J call may be wrong. This CDR3 is built from 15 residues. Germline assignment: CDR1 SGHRS and CDR2 YFSETQ. The CDR3 spells CASSLGSGMYNEQYF. The CDR3 DNA sequence: TGCGCCAGCAGCTTGGGTAGCGGGATGTACAATGAGCAGTACTTC.

The rearrangement joins TRBV29-1 to TRBJ2-6, with TRBD1 matching 9 bases. The CDR3 extends over 14 amino acids. Germline-derived CDR1 and CDR2 are SQVTM and ANQGSEA. Trimming at V came to 7 bases and at J to 2 bases, leaving 3 bases not matched to a gene. The CDR3 DNA sequence: TGCAGCGGGGGGACAGGGCCTGGGGCCAACGTCCTGACTTTC. Protein sequence: CSGGTGPGANVLTF.

The rearrangement joins TRBV20-1 to TRBJ2-7; possibly TRBD1 or TRBD2 for D (5 bases each). CDR1 is DFQATT and CDR2 is SNEGSKA in the germline V gene (reference sequence). Trimming took 6 bases from V and 3 from J, leaving 15 bases between them. This CDR3 region has 13 residues. The CDR3 reads CSAPNLRGYEQYF. CDR3 DNA sequence: TGCAGTGCGCCCAACCTGAGGGGCTACGAGCAGTACTTC.

This clonotype turned up a few times. DNA for the CDR3: TGTGCCAGCAGCTTAGCAGGGACAGGCAATGAGCAGTTCTTC. This sequence encodes CASSLAGTGNEQFF. The gene calls are TRBV7-2 and TRBJ2-1; 8 bases are shared with TRBD1. Germline assignment: CDR1 SGHTA and CDR2 FQGNSA. The CDR3 loop spans 14 amino acids. V lost 0 bases to trimming and J lost 6 bases; unmatched junction nucleotides: 1.

The J gene is TRBJ2-7, the V gene TRBV7-8; a weak D match, TRBD1 (5 bases). CDR3 length: 15 residues. Germline CDR1 SGHVS, CDR2 FQNEAQ. V was pared by 2 bases and J by 1 base, with 12 bases between. CDR3 DNA sequence: TGTGCCAGCAGCTTATCCCGGACATCGTCCTACGAGCAGTACTTC. It codes for CASSLSRTSSYEQYF. Looking up the rest from reference TRBV7-8 and TRBJ2-7 gives the full variable domain: GAGVSQSPRYKVAKRGQDVALRCDPISGHVSLFWYQQALGQGPEFLTYFQNEAQLDKSGLPSDRFFAERPEGSVSTLKIQRTQQEDSAVYLCASSLSRTSSYEQYFGPGTRLTVT.

This clonotype was detected only a few times. This chain connects TRBV20-1 to TRBJ2-7, with D uncertain. The CDR3 has 12 residues. The V gene's germline CDR1 is DFQATT and CDR2 SNEGSKA (reference sequence). Deletions cut 3 bases from V and 0 bases from J, with 6 bases between. CDR3 nucleotide sequence: TGCAGTGCTAGTGCGGACTCCTACGAGCAGTACTTC. Translation gives CSASADSYEQYF.

This clonotype came up a few times. V is TRBV25-1 and J is TRBJ2-7; D tentatively reads TRBD1 or TRBD2 (6 bases each). Trimming pared 5 bases from V and 4 bases from J, leaving 15 bases between. CDR3 length equals 14 residues. Germline CDR1 reads MGHDK; CDR2 reads SYGVNS. In DNA, the CDR3 is TGTGCCAGCAGTTACATGGGGGGCGGATACGAGCAGTACTTC. Its protein is CASSYMGGGYEQYF.

This rearrangement joins TRBV20-1 to TRBJ1-2; possibly TRBD1 for D (6 bases). Looked up from germline, CDR1 is DFQATT and CDR2 is SNEGSKA (reference sequence). The V gene lost 5 bases and the J gene lost 2 bases, with 12 bases spanning the gap. This CDR3 region has 13 residues. CDR3 coding DNA: TGCAGTGCTCGACAGGTTTCCAACTATGGCTACACCTTC. It translates to CSARQVSNYGYTF.

This clonotype was observed a few times. The chain uses TRBV20-1 and TRBJ2-1; D unclear. Between the trimmed V and J ends, which lost 6 bases and 5 bases, there was a span of 20 bases. There are 15 residues in the CDR3. Germline V gene sequence: CDR1 DFQATT, CDR2 SNEGSKA (reference sequence). In DNA, the CDR3 is TGCAGTGCCCTAGATTCGACAAGTTCCAACAATGAGCAGTTCTTC. This sequence encodes CSALDSTSSNNEQFF.

This chain uses TRBV4-1 with TRBJ2-3, with 8 bases identical to TRBD2. The CDR3 is made up of 17 amino acids. V shed 6 bases, J shed 5 bases, and the junction held 16 bases outside the gene matches. Germline CDR1 MGHRA, CDR2 YSYEKL. The CDR3 bases are TGCGCCAGCAGTCTAATATCGCGGGAGGCACGGGGAGATACGCAGTATTTT. Protein product: CASSLISREARGDTQYF.

The gene calls are TRBV13 and TRBJ2-1, with 13 bases identical to TRBD2. The CDR3 is 19 amino acids. Trimming took 5 bases from V and 0 from J; bases not matched to a gene: 10. CDR1 and CDR2 (germline): PRHDT, FYEKMQ (reference sequence). Written as DNA, the CDR3 is TGTGCCAGCAGCGCGCCGGGACTAGCGGGATTCGACTCCTACAATGAGCAGTTCTTC. This codes for CASSAPGLAGFDSYNEQFF.

This clonotype has only a few counts. This chain connects TRBV7-2 to TRBJ2-5; 11 nucleotides align to TRBD2. This CDR3 comprises 16 residues. V was clipped by 5 bases and J by 5 bases; unmatched bases: 10. The germline V gene has CDR1 SGHTA and CDR2 FQGNSA. In DNA, the CDR3 is TGTGCCAGCAGCCCTAGCGGGGGGACCCTAGGGGAGACCCAGTACTTC. Residues: CASSPSGGTLGETQYF.

The rearrangement joins TRBV28 to TRBJ2-4; D assignment may be TRBD1 or TRBD2 (6 bases each). The J call is uncertain, as TRBJ2-7 better fits the DNA end. This CDR3 is built from 15 residues. Per the germline V gene, CDR1 is MDHEN and CDR2 is SYDVKM. CDR3 DNA sequence: TGTGCCAGCAGTCCACACAGAGGGGGGCTAGTCGAGCAGTACTTC. It yields the protein CASSPHRGGLVEQYF.